This passage covers 10 T cell receptor beta chains from one sample sequenced in a study of blood T cell repertoires in COVID-19. The table came from immunoSEQ multiplex PCR; TCRdb's copy has only in-frame clones and leaves some out. This sample yields about 210,000 clones, of which 84% are seen a single time; about 8% belongs to the top ten. Sequencing used peripheral blood. The receptor source for this set is a woman between 45 and 65 years old with active or convalescent COVID-19.

This chain joins TRBV7-8 and TRBJ1-3, with 7 bases fitting TRBD1. In germline, CDR1 is SGHVS, CDR2 FQNEAQ. V lost 3 bases and J lost 0; bases outside the gene matches: 2. The CDR3 length is 15 residues. The CDR3: CASSFGQVSGNTIYF. CDR3 sequence (DNA): TGTGCCAGCAGCTTCGGACAGGTCTCTGGAAACACCATATATTTT. The variable domain in full, with the rest retrieved from reference TRBV7-8 and TRBJ1-3, is GAGVSQSPRYKVAKRGQDVALRCDPISGHVSLFWYQQALGQGPEFLTYFQNEAQLDKSGLPSDRFFAERPEGSVSTLKIQRTQQEDSAVYLCASSFGQVSGNTIYFGEGSWLTVV.

This rearrangement joins TRBV30 to TRBJ1-2; 8 nucleotides line up with TRBD1. This CDR3 contains 13 residues. Germline CDR1 reads GTSNPN; CDR2 reads SVGIG (reference sequence). V trimming: 5 bases; J trimming: 8 bases; junction bases outside the gene matches: 10. The CDR3 region is CAWPRGQASGYTF. CDR3 DNA sequence: TGTGCCTGGCCCCGGGGACAGGCAAGCGGCTACACCTTC. Full variable domain (missing parts from reference TRBV30 and TRBJ1-2): SQTIHQWPATLVQPVGSPLSLECTVEGTSNPNLYWYRQAAGRGLQLLFYSVGIGQISSEVPQNLSASRPQDRQFILSSKKLLLSDSGFYLCAWPRGQASGYTFGSGTRLTVV.

The chain recombines TRBV19 with TRBJ2-3, with TRBD1 matching over 7 bases. Germline CDR1 LNHDA, CDR2 SQIVND (reference sequence). The ends lost 7 bases at V and 2 bases at J; junction bases unmatched: 9. This CDR3 has 15 amino acids. In DNA form, the CDR3 reads TGTGCCAGTACCTCCCGGGACAGAGACACAGATACGCAGTATTTT. It is translated as CASTSRDRDTDTQYF.

This chain links TRBV19 with TRBJ2-7, with 9 bases fitting TRBD1. From germline, CDR1 is LNHDA and CDR2 SQIVND (reference sequence). The CDR3 covers 13 residues. V was clipped by 5 bases and J by 7 bases; unmatched bases: 6. CDR3 nucleotides: TGTGCCAGTAGTGGGACAGGGTTCGAGGAGCAGTACTTC. This sequence encodes CASSGTGFEEQYF.

This clone was seen a few times. The same CDR3 is also encoded by other DNA sequences in this sample. The chain joins TRBV5-1 to TRBJ1-5; perhaps TRBD1 as D (6 bases). Germline lookup yields CDR1 SGHRS and CDR2 YFSETQ. The CDR3 sequence is 15 residues long. V was trimmed by 1 base and J by 4 bases, leaving 12 bases between them. The CDR3 DNA follows: TGCGCCAGCAGCTTGCAAGGGGGGGGAAATCAGCCCCAGCATTTT. Its protein product is CASSLQGGGNQPQHF. Variable domain in full (rest from reference TRBV5-1 and TRBJ1-5): KAGVTQTPRYLIKTRGQQVTLSCSPISGHRSVSWYQQTPGQGLQFLFEYFSETQRNKGNFPGRFSGRQFSNSRSEMNVSTLELGDSALYLCASSLQGGGNQPQHFGDGTRLSIL.

The rearrangement joins TRBV28 to TRBJ1-5, with D unclear. This CDR3 contains 12 residues. Trimming removed 10 bases from V and 1 base from J, with 8 bases in between. Per the germline V gene, CDR1 is MDHEN and CDR2 is SYDVKM. The CDR3 protein is CATLGSNQPQHF. The CDR3 DNA sequence: TGTGCCACTCTGGGCAGCAATCAGCCCCAGCATTTT.

This clone was picked up many times. V usage is TRBV4-1 and J usage is TRBJ2-3; 7 bases align to TRBD2. Losses at the gene ends were 1 base for V and 2 bases for J; bases not matched to a gene: 9. Germline V gene data show CDR1 as MGHRA and CDR2 as YSYEKL. CDR3 size: 17 residues. The CDR3 is CASSQVPAGVFTDTQYF. DNA of the CDR3: TGCGCCAGCAGCCAAGTCCCGGCGGGGGTTTTCACAGATACGCAGTATTTT.

The gene calls are TRBV10-2 and TRBJ2-1, with D possibly being TRBD2 (5 bases). CDR3 size: 13 residues. Germline V gives CDR1 WSHSY, CDR2 SAAADI. V lost 6 bases and J 2 bases, leaving 8 bases between the germline ends. The CDR3 here is CASRPGTYNEQFF. The CDR3 coding sequence is TGCGCCAGCAGGCCGGGGACCTACAATGAGCAGTTCTTC.

The chain combines TRBV29-1 with TRBJ2-6; maybe TRBD1 (5 bases). V shed 6 bases and J shed 0 bases, with 15 bases lying between them. Germline lookup yields CDR1 SQVTM and CDR2 ANQGSEA. The CDR3 sequence is 16 residues long. The CDR3 sequence is CSVKSQVNSGANVLTF. The CDR3, as DNA: TGCAGCGTGAAGTCACAGGTTAACTCTGGGGCCAACGTCCTGACTTTC. The variable domain in full, with the rest retrieved from reference TRBV29-1 and TRBJ2-6, is SAVISQKPSRDICQRGTSLTIQCQVDSQVTMMFWYRQQPGQSLTLIATANQGSEATYESGFVIDKFPISRPNLTFSTLTVSNMSPEDSSIYLCSVKSQVNSGANVLTFGAGSRLTVL.

V usage is TRBV28 and J usage is TRBJ1-1, with D tentatively TRBD1 (6 bases). The V gene lost 8 bases and the J gene lost 1 base, with 14 bases spanning the gap. In germline, CDR1 is MDHEN, CDR2 SYDVKM. The CDR3 is 14 residues long. As DNA, the CDR3 is TGTGCCAGCGTGAGATGGGGGCAGAACACTGAAGCTTTCTTT. Protein: CASVRWGQNTEAFF.